The 20 T cell receptor beta chains presented below share a single source sample, sequenced in a study of blood T cell repertoires in COVID-19. Here immunoSEQ multiplex PCR was the method, and the copy in TCRdb shows in-frame clones only, minus some. The repertoire holds 200,000 to 250,000 clones, over 65% seen once, with roughly 3.5% in the top ten. Sequences were obtained from PBMCs or T cells enriched from blood (not recorded which). All receptors come from a woman aged 60 to 75 who had recovered from COVID-19.

This chain links TRBV19 with TRBJ1-4; D is perhaps TRBD1 (5 bases). Trimming took 5 bases from V and 3 from J, leaving 13 bases between them. Germline V gene sequence: CDR1 LNHDA, CDR2 SQIVND (reference sequence). CDR3 length equals 15 residues. For the CDR3, the DNA is TGTGCCAGTAGTCCCCAGACAGCCTCTAATGAAAAACTGTTTTTT. Its translation is CASSPQTASNEKLFF. Full variable domain (missing parts from reference TRBV19 and TRBJ1-4): DGGITQSPKYLFRKEGQNVTLSCEQNLNHDAMYWYRQDPGQGLRLIYYSQIVNDFQKGDIAEGYSVSREKKESFPLTVTSAQKNPTAFYLCASSPQTASNEKLFFGSGTQLSVL.

The chain uses TRBV6-4 and TRBJ2-1, with a tentative D call TRBD2 (5 bases). Trimming removed 5 bases at V and 4 bases at J, with 15 bases between. CDR1 is MRHNA and CDR2 is SNTAGT in the germline V gene. The CDR3 extends over 15 amino acids. The CDR3 sequence is CASSRRESLYNEQFF. The CDR3 coding sequence is TGTGCCAGCAGTCGCCGGGAATCTCTATACAATGAGCAGTTCTTC.

V usage is TRBV7-9 and J usage is TRBJ2-3, with a possible D match to TRBD1 (6 bases). Between the trimmed V and J ends, which lost 6 bases and 0 bases, there was a span of 13 bases. The CDR3 loop spans 15 amino acids. Germline V gives CDR1 SEHNR, CDR2 FQNEAQ (reference sequence). The CDR3 region is CASSYQGISTDTQYF. The CDR3 DNA sequence: TGTGCCAGCAGTTACCAGGGGATAAGCACAGATACGCAGTATTTT.

This clone was counted once. The chain carries TRBV27 and TRBJ1-6; D unresolved. The CDR3 extends over 15 amino acids. Trimming pared 5 bases from V and 6 bases from J, leaving 14 bases between. In germline, CDR1 is MNHEY, CDR2 SMNVEV (reference sequence). CDR3: CASSKYREGNSPLHF. The CDR3 nucleotides read TGTGCCAGCAGTAAATACCGGGAGGGTAATTCACCCCTCCACTTT.

The V and J genes are TRBV18 and TRBJ2-1; 7 bases are shared with TRBD1. The V and J ends lost 4 bases and 2 bases, in that order; junction bases with no gene match: 11. Germline V CDR1 and CDR2: KGHSH, LQKENI. The CDR3 consists of 17 residues. CDR3 loop: CASSLGQQQGPYNEQFF. The CDR3 region has the DNA TGTGCCAGCTCACTGGGACAGCAGCAGGGTCCCTACAATGAGCAGTTCTTC.

This clone was detected only a few times. This chain links TRBV4-1 with TRBJ1-2; TRBD1 might be the D (6 bases). V was shortened by 1 base and J by 5 bases, with 8 bases between the two germline ends. This CDR3 spans 13 amino acids. The germline CDR1 and CDR2 sequences are MGHRA and YSYEKL. The DNA of the CDR3 is TGCGCCAGCAGCCAAGTCCAGGGGTATGGCTACACCTTC. The encoded protein is CASSQVQGYGYTF.

The V call is TRBV11-2, the J call TRBJ1-2; 9 nucleotides line up with TRBD1. Germline values: CDR1 SGHAT, CDR2 FQNNGV. V lost 4 bases to trimming and J lost 1 base; unmatched junction nucleotides: 10. This CDR3 spans 17 amino acids. Here the CDR3 reads CASSSIRDRAFNYGYTF. The CDR3 DNA is TGTGCCAGCAGCTCAATTCGGGACAGGGCCTTTAACTATGGCTACACCTTC.

The chain recombines TRBV4-3 with TRBJ2-3; D not resolved. Germline-derived CDR1 and CDR2 are LGHNA and YSLEER. Trimming removed 1 base from V and 6 bases from J, with 8 bases in between. This CDR3 has 13 amino acids. CDR3 loop: CASSQVQADTQYF. The CDR3 nucleotides are TGCGCCAGCAGCCAAGTCCAAGCCGATACGCAGTATTTT.

The chain uses TRBV19 and TRBJ1-5; TRBD1 is a possible D gene (5 bases). The CDR3 loop spans 18 amino acids. V was cut by 7 bases and J by 1 base, with 23 bases left in between. The V gene's germline CDR1 is LNHDA and CDR2 SQIVND (reference sequence). The chain's CDR3 is CASTPSAGVPSSNQPQHF. CDR3 DNA: TGTGCCAGTACCCCCTCGGCGGGGGTCCCTAGCAGCAATCAGCCCCAGCATTTT.

The count of this clone is one. The chain joins TRBV18 to TRBJ2-1; no clear D gene. Germline-derived CDR1 and CDR2 are KGHSH and LQKENI. CDR3 length: 15 amino acids. The ends were cut back, 0 bases at V and 0 bases at J, with 6 bases in the middle. CDR3 DNA: TGTGCCAGCTCACCACCCGGTTTCTCCTACAATGAGCAGTTCTTC. Its translation: CASSPPGFSYNEQFF.

CDR3 nucleotides: TGTGCCAGTAGTCCCCCCGGCAGGTTCAATCAGCCCCAGCATTTT. Amino acid sequence: CASSPPGRFNQPQHF. The chain employs TRBV19 and TRBJ1-5; D gene ambiguous. The ends were cut back, 5 bases at V and 3 bases at J, with 14 bases in the middle. Germline-derived CDR1 and CDR2 are LNHDA and SQIVND (reference sequence). CDR3 length: 15 residues.

This chain uses TRBV19 with TRBJ2-7, with TRBD2 matching over 8 bases. The CDR3 totals 17 residues. The V gene's germline CDR1 is LNHDA and CDR2 SQIVND (reference sequence). V was clipped by 4 bases and J by 1 base; unmatched bases: 12. The CDR3 loop reads CASSNLAGPVGSYEQYF. The CDR3 region has the DNA TGTGCCAGTAGTAACCTAGCGGGCCCGGTCGGGTCCTACGAGCAGTACTTC.

This chain connects TRBV5-1 to TRBJ1-4, with 7 bases aligning to TRBD1. CDR3 length equals 16 residues. V lost 0 bases and J lost 1; bases outside the gene matches: 3. CDR1 SGHRS and CDR2 YFSETQ come from the germline V gene. The CDR3 sequence is CASSLGSGGTNEKLFF. The CDR3 region has the DNA TGCGCCAGCAGCTTGGGGTCAGGGGGAACTAATGAAAAACTGTTTTTT.

The CDR3 nucleotides are TGTGCCAGCAGCCAAACAGGGGGGTCTAATGAAAAACTGTTTTTT. It yields the protein CASSQTGGSNEKLFF. The V and J genes are TRBV7-2 and TRBJ1-4; 8 bases align to TRBD1. Germline loops: CDR1 SGHTA, CDR2 FQGNSA. V was clipped by 5 bases and J by 3 bases; unmatched bases: 5. This CDR3 region has 15 residues.

The V gene is TRBV7-9, the J gene TRBJ2-2; possible D gene TRBD2, 6 bases. V was clipped by 5 bases and J by 3 bases, with 13 bases between them. The CDR3 loop spans 15 amino acids. Germline CDR1 SEHNR, CDR2 FQNEAQ (reference sequence). The CDR3 reads CASSTTGGYTGELFF. The CDR3 nucleotides read TGTGCCAGCAGCACGACCGGGGGTTACACCGGGGAGCTGTTTTTT. The complete variable domain, with remaining parts taken from reference TRBV7-9 and TRBJ2-2, reads DTGVSQNPRHKITKRGQNVTFRCDPISEHNRLYWYRQTLGQGPEFLTYFQNEAQLEKSRLLSDRFSAERPKGSFSTLEIQRTEQGDSAMYLCASSTTGGYTGELFFGEGSRLTVL.

The chain employs TRBV2 and TRBJ2-5; 7 bases are shared with TRBD1. The CDR3 covers 11 residues. Germline CDR1 and CDR2: SNHLY and FYNNEI. V lost 9 bases, J lost 4 bases, and 2 bases stayed unmatched. This chain's CDR3 is CARGGSETQYF. The CDR3 nucleotides read TGTGCCAGAGGGGGCTCAGAGACCCAGTACTTC.

The chain couples TRBV5-1 to TRBJ2-2; 13 nucleotides match TRBD2. With V trimmed by 3 bases and J by 5 bases, 4 bases remained unmatched. The CDR3 has 16 amino acids. Germline-derived CDR1 and CDR2 are SGHRS and YFSETQ. CDR3 sequence: CASSWGTSGVTGELFF. CDR3 in DNA: TGCGCCAGCAGCTGGGGGACTAGCGGGGTGACCGGGGAGCTGTTTTTT.

V is TRBV7-2 and J is TRBJ2-3; no firm D call. This CDR3 comprises 14 residues. Trimming took 7 bases from V and 2 from J, leaving 13 bases between them. Germline CDR1 is SGHTA and CDR2 is FQGNSA. The CDR3, as DNA: TGTGCCAGCACTCCAGGAATGGACACAGATACGCAGTATTTT. This gives the protein CASTPGMDTDTQYF.

V and J are TRBV25-1 and TRBJ1-4; weak D call: TRBD1 (5 bases). Trimming pared 0 bases from V and 5 bases from J, leaving 7 bases between. Germline V lookup: CDR1 MGHDK, CDR2 SYGVNS. This CDR3 comprises 14 residues. The CDR3 DNA follows: TGTGCCAGCAGTGAATATAAGGGGAATGAAAAACTGTTTTTT. Protein product: CASSEYKGNEKLFF.

The chain's CDR3 is CASSLGLAGPSSYNEQFF. The CDR3 DNA follows: TGTGCCAGCAGCTTGGGACTAGCGGGACCCAGCTCCTACAATGAGCAGTTCTTC. V is TRBV5-6 and J is TRBJ2-1; 11 positions agree with TRBD2. The junction had 5 bases not matched to a gene; V was cut back by 0 bases and J by 0 bases. The germline V gene has CDR1 SGHDT and CDR2 YYEEEE. This CDR3 comprises 18 residues.